This T cell receptor (beta chain) was documented in a study of cytomegalovirus exposure and HLA in healthy donors (dated by TCRdb to about 2017). Broadly, across the study: In an earlier analysis of under 600 of the donors, less than 350 Gb of sequence data and approximately 100 million unique TCR beta sequences from approximately 180 million T cells were reported. Every discovery cohort repertoire had been produced on one sequencing platform. The study aimed to test whether signatures of past pathogen exposure could be identified by cataloging public T cell receptors. An earlier analysis of roughly 600 of the donors used high-throughput TCR beta sequencing to judge whether each TCR beta V gene segment behaved as functional or pseudogenic. Among the roughly 400 genotyped donors, roughly 80% belonged to the genetic ancestry cluster associated with self-reported Caucasian donors. Rather than using new phenotypic data, the later analysis identified candidate immune exposures from TCR beta sequences and from how often those sequences occurred across donors. An early release that covered approximately 600 HLA-typed donors contained about 300 gigabases of sequencing data and tens of millions of unique TCR sequences. On average, roughly 200,000 unique TCR beta nucleotide sequences were sequenced per donor among some 430 genotyped donors of the cohort, with roughly a sixth of those sequences being non-productive. A later analysis re-examined previously published TCR beta repertoires from about 700 donors and added high-resolution HLA genotyping to investigate patterns of TCR occurrence. Using immunosequencing, the study profiled T cell repertoires from 550 to 750 subjects and related those repertoires to cytomegalovirus serostatus. Class I and class II HLA loci were covered by the typing at four-digit resolution. Alongside the repertoire data, information on donor age, sex, ethnicity and CMV serostatus was compiled. A later genetic analysis took genome-wide SNP genotypes for about three fifths of the roughly 670 donors and used that subset as a discovery cohort. The number of donors typed differed by locus, with roughly 620-630 for A, B, C, DRB1 and DQB1, 522 for DQA1, over 600 for DPA1, and around 450 for DPB1. In addition to the first cohort of approximately 650 subjects, a separate validation cohort of some 120 different subjects was used. To predict cytomegalovirus infection status, the study brought together high-throughput TCR immunosequencing, statistical association of individual TCRs with disease status, and machine learning. Five DR-DQ haplotypes were treated as single units for association and clustering because of strong linkage in the cohort.

The CDR3, from cysteine to phenylalanine, totals 15 residues. Just CDR3 DNA is preserved here, 45 bases in frame from base 1. V is reduced by 6 bases and J by 4 bases, leaving a spacing of 18 bases between them. The cohort consisted of hundreds of healthy bone marrow donors. Cohort members were all nominally healthy when sampled, although unrecorded immune exposures were likely present. The donor was CMV seronegative and was included in the group of 352 seronegative cohort members. Every donor gave a peripheral blood sample, and the peripheral blood mononuclear cells from that sample were used for TCR beta sequencing. The Qiagen DNeasy Blood Extraction Kit was used to extract genomic DNA from the blood cell samples. Overall study results and their limits: The earlier analysis of nearly 600 of the donors excluded 15 to 20 rarely observed V segments, including chromosome 9 orphons, because counts were too low. In a later analysis, the rate of TCR association differed among HLA loci, with DRB1 alleles having the most associated TCRs and HLA-C alleles having the fewest. Most TCR sequences were observed very rarely across donors, whereas some public TCRs were present in many individuals. In the study, 164 TCR beta chains were listed as associated with cytomegalovirus. The 87-base-pair reads could not distinguish some IMGT-functional V segments, including TRBV6-2 and TRBV6-3, so those segments were excluded. When HLA alleles, especially DR and DQ, strongly co-occurred, TCR associations were difficult to assign to individual alleles. In this cohort, only TCR beta chains were sequenced, and detectable features were limited by the absence of alpha or paired-chain data. The sequencing pipeline was judged likely to have produced a cluster of highly shared sequence variants as a technical artifact. A later analysis associated 15,000 or so TCR beta sequences with specific HLA alleles at a false discovery rate of 0.05. The authors suggested that the approach could potentially be generalized to other disease states and immunological phenotypes. Presence/absence analyses assumed roughly uniform sequencing depth across donors, an assumption that may not hold. HLA typing was unavailable for some donors at each locus, so association tests used only the typed subset. The classifier was reported to diagnose cytomegalovirus status with high specificity and sensitivity in both the original and validation cohorts. CMV serostatus was the only immune exposure information available for the cohort. A later analysis found that most CMV-associated TCR beta chains appeared HLA-restricted, with HLA associations seemingly driven largely by CMV exposure. Correlated functional status among segregating V segments might be attributable to linkage disequilibrium, but an unknown experimental factor could not be ruled out. In an earlier analysis of approximately 590 of the donors, most TCR beta V segments appeared in productive rearrangements about 87% or about 30% of the time, broadly matching IMGT annotations. A further reported finding was that TCR beta sequences accurately predicted the HLA-A and HLA-B alleles for most subjects in the first cohort. A later analysis reported that several top co-occurrence clusters appeared linked to parvovirus B19, influenza, CMV and Epstein-Barr virus. A later analysis found that HLA-associated TCR beta chains were more clonally expanded and had lower generation probabilities than equally common non-associated chains. An association between a missense DCLRE1C variant and V-gene and J-gene trimming of TCR beta chains was found in a later genetic analysis and replicated in an independent cohort. In vitro tests confirmed that three of the cytomegalovirus-associated TCR beta chains recognize cytomegalovirus antigens. A later genetic analysis reported fewer N-insertions in productive TCRs among donors in an Asian-associated ancestry cluster than the roughly 690-donor mean.

A note on this clone: Its antigen target is currently unknown. Qualities for individual bases were not recorded, and no much larger clone is one base off.

To prepare the library, the immunoSEQ multiplex PCR assay was applied. The multiplex PCR relied on a mix of 60 forward primers for TCR Vbeta segments and 13 reverse primers for TCR Jbeta segments. The CDR3 region of rearranged TCR beta genes was amplified from genomic DNA by a multiplex PCR assay. The amplified TCR beta libraries were sequenced on the Illumina HiSeq System as 87-base-pair reads. The authors' pipeline ran thus. A later analysis tallied tens of millions of unique TCR beta chains across the 666 repertoires, and 10 million to 11 million of those chains were shared by two or more donors. Raw reads were error-corrected and collapsed into unique sequences with a nearest-neighbor algorithm that merged closely related sequences to remove PCR and sequencing errors. V, D and J gene segments were assigned by aligning CDR3 sequences to IMGT reference sequences. For a sequence to be retained, a match of at least six nucleotides was required to both a V gene segment and a J gene segment. A rearrangement was called productive if the CDR3 had no stop codons and remained in frame with V and J, and every other rearrangement was called non-productive. CDR3 was defined according to IMGT convention as the region running from the second conserved V-encoded cysteine to the conserved J-encoded phenylalanine. Sequences without an unambiguous match to a single V gene segment were excluded from the earlier analysis of 450 to 650 of the donors. An earlier analysis of 500 to 700 of the donors classified V segments as functional when productive rearrangements were above 56.7% and as segregating when the standard deviation between donors was above 5%. A statistical classification framework was built for diagnosing cytomegalovirus status from the catalog of TCR beta chain sequences. V and J gene assignment, in a later analysis, came from comparing TCR nucleotide sequences with IMGT/GENE-DB human TR gene sequences. Using the TCRdist pipeline, a later analysis assigned CDR3 sequences along with most-parsimonious VDJ recombination scenarios. In a later analysis, each TCR beta chain was defined by its CDR3 amino acid sequence together with its V-gene family, and reads lacking a unique V-gene family were excluded. In a later analysis, 500 to 700 highly shared, low-generation-probability nucleotide sequences were removed to address suspected cross-contamination and a sequencing artifact. A later analysis calculated a clonal expansion index for each public chain from normalized within-repertoire ranks of inferred template counts. In a later analysis, generation probabilities were computed using a VDJ recombination model fitted to out-of-frame rearrangements, and the results were checked against IGoR. In a later analysis, hypergeometric tests were used to score TCR-TCR, TCR-HLA and TCR-CMV co-occurrence, with a repertoire-size bias correction applied to TCR pairs. In a later analysis, false discovery rates were estimated by permuting HLA or CMV assignments 20 times. In a later analysis, co-occurring TCRs were grouped with DBSCAN, and TCRdist sequence similarity was added when clustering was performed within HLA-allele-positive subsets. For co-occurrence clustering, repertoires with fewer than 30,000 or more than 120,000 public chains were excluded, along with several repertoires with anomalous nucleotide sharing. The clones in this table, taken by TCRdb from immuneACCESS, are in-frame only. Not every clone is retained; where verified, under half of the shortfall comes from an unresolved V gene, and the cause of the rest is unknown. The D gene and trimming were derived from the DNA, and the V and J assignments and clone size from that table. The sample has 150,000 to 200,000 clones on record, more than 75% of them singletons. Roughly 1.9% of the sample is in the top ten clones.

Sequencing input: PBMCs. The sequence joins TRBV23-1 to TRBJ1-1; tentative D gene TRBD1, with 5 bases matching. TRBV23-1 is flagged as an ORF with uncertain function. The TCR originated in a woman between 18 and 30 years old in good health and CMV-seronegative. The CDR3 sequence is CASSPGQGTGTEAFF. Read as DNA, the sequence is TGCGCCAGCAGCCCAGGGCAGGGCACGGGCACTGAAGCTTTCTTT.